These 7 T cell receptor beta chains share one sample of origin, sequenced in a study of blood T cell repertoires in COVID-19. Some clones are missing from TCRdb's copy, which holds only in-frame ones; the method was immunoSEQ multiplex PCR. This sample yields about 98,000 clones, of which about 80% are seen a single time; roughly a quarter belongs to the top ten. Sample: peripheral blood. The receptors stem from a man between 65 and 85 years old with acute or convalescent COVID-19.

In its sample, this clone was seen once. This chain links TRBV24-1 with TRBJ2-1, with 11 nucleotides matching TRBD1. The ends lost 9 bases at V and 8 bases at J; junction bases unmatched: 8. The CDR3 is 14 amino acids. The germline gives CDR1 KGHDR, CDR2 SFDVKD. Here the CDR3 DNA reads TGTGCCACCGGTGGACAGGGGGCTTGGGATGAGCAGTTCTTC. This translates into CATGGQGAWDEQFF.

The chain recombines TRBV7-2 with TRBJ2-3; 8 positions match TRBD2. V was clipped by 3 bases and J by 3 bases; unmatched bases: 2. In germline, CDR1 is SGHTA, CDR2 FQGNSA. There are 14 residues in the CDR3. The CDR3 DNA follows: TGTGCCAGCAGCTTGACGGGAGGGACAGATACGCAGTATTTT. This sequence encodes CASSLTGGTDTQYF.

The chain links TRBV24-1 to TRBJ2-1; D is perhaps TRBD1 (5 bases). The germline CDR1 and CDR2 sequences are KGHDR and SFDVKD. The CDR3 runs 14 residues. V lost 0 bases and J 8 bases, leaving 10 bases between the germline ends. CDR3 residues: CATSDLWSGHEQFF. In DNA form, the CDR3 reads TGTGCCACCAGTGATTTGTGGTCAGGGCATGAGCAGTTCTTC.

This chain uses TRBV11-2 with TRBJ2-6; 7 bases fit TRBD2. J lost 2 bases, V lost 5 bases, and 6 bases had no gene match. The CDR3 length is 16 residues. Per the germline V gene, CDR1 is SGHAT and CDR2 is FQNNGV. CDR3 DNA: TGTGCCAGCAGCCAAATACGGGGGGCTGGGGCCAACGTCCTGACTTTC. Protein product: CASSQIRGAGANVLTF.

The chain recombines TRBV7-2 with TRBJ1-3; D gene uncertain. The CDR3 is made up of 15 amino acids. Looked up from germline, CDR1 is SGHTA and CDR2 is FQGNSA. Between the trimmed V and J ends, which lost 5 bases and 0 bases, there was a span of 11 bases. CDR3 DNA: TGTGCCAGCAGCCCCCGGGGTCCCTCTGGAAACACCATATATTTT. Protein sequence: CASSPRGPSGNTIYF. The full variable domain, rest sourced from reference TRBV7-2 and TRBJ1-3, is GAGVSQSPSNKVTEKGKDVELRCDPISGHTALYWYRQSLGQGLEFLIYFQGNSAPDKSGLPSDRFSAERTGGSVSTLTIQRTQQEDSAVYLCASSPRGPSGNTIYFGEGSWLTVV.

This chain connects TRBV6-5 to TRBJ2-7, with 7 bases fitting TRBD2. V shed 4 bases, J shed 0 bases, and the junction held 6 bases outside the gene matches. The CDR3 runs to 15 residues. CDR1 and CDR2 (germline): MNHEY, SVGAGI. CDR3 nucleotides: TGTGCCAGCAGTTCCCAAGCGGGATCCTCCTACGAGCAGTACTTC. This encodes CASSSQAGSSYEQYF.

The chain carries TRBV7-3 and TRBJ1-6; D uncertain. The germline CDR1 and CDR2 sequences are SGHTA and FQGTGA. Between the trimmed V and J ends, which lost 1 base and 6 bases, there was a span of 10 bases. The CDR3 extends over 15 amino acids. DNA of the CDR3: TGTGCCAGCAGCTTAAACGCAGGAATTAATTCACCCCTCCACTTT. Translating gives CASSLNAGINSPLHF.